The sample holds many counts of the clone carrying this TCR beta chain. Its antigen remains unidentified. This specimen includes other DNA sequences encoding the same CDR3. This sample was taken from a study of shared clonotypes between healthy human individuals. Whole-study results and caveats: Tissues were not sampled, only blood, and their repertoires likely differ.

Libraries were prepared by immunoSEQ multiplex PCR; TCRdb keeps only in-frame clonotypes and omits some of them. The profile covers 400,000 to 500,000 clones, with less than 80% appearing a single time and 10% to 15% taken by the ten largest. The sample comprised PBMCs. The TCR was taken from a woman aged 40 to 49 in good health. Some clones in this sample may be carry-over from other donors' samples.

For the CDR3, the DNA is TGTGCCAGCTCACCACGACAAGAGACCCAGTACTTC. Residues: CASSPRQETQYF. The chain has TRBV18 and TRBJ2-5; D is unresolved. V lost 1 base and J 2 bases, leaving 2 bases between the germline ends. The CDR3 has 12 amino acids. Per the germline V gene, CDR1 is KGHSH and CDR2 is LQKENI.